A selection of T cell receptor beta chains follows, all from one sample in a study of blood T cell repertoires in COVID-19. The data were produced by immunoSEQ multiplex PCR, yet TCRdb's version contains in-frame clones alone and is incomplete. This table has 45,000 or so clones, 75% to 85% appearing once. The sample was peripheral blood. Every receptor here comes from a man older than 75 in a cohort sampled during active COVID-19. CDR3s include the opening cysteine and the closing phenylalanine or tryptophan.

length: 13
V: TRBV20-1
CDR3: CSASVAGFRDQYF

length: 14
V: TRBV29-1
CDR3: CSVEGASSTDTQYF

length: 15
V: TRBV5-1
CDR3: CASSFGSVMNTEAFF

length: 15
V: TRBV19
CDR3: CATGQQLATNEKLFF

length: 16
V: TRBV5-6
CDR3: CASSLGWGPTEEKLFF

length: 16
V: TRBV15
CDR3: CATSREPRSPTYEQYF

length: 15
V: TRBV2
CDR3: CASSGESGPRDEQYF

length: 12
V: TRBV28
CDR3: CASEGPNTEAFF

length: 15
V: TRBV6-5
CDR3: CASSYSLGRADEQYF

length: 14
V: TRBV30
CDR3: CAFTRTTGRGEQFF

length: 13
V: TRBV19
CDR3: CASSMQGAGEQFF

length: 15
V: TRBV30
CDR3: CAWSRGQGWSQPQHF

length: 15
V: TRBV24-1
CDR3: CATSDFSDYTDTQYF

length: 12
V: TRBV11-2
CDR3: CASSSYGTGQYF

length: 14
V: TRBV9
CDR3: CASSGQLSNTEAFF

length: 13
V: TRBV7-9
CDR3: CASSLIGLGEAFF

length: 14
V: TRBV6-6
CDR3: CASSPGQGNEKLFF

length: 15
V: TRBV6-5
CDR3: CASRDRGLGNQPQHF

length: 13
V: TRBV6-4
CDR3: CASSDEVNTEAFF

length: 15
V: TRBV28
CDR3: CASSFSRDGGETQYF

length: 16
V: TRBV24-1
CDR3: CASPYRDSRSSYEQYF

length: 13
V: TRBV19
CDR3: CASSKQGGYEQYF

length: 14
V: TRBV29-1
CDR3: CSVEWQRGYNEQFF

length: 14
V: TRBV5-6
CDR3: CASSLGHSGTEQFF

length: 14
V: TRBV9
CDR3: CASSAQGGTDTQYF

length: 11
V: TRBV18
CDR3: CASSPIDSHHF

length: 11
V: TRBV5-1
CDR3: CASSSAGGSFF

length: 14
V: TRBV7-9
CDR3: CASSFEGATAEAFF

length: 15
V: TRBV2
CDR3: CASRLAGGDTDTQYF

length: 15
V: TRBV7-9
CDR3: CASSSYTGGYYGYTF

length: 15
V: TRBV11-2
CDR3: CASSLQQGSGNTIYF

length: 16
V: TRBV28
CDR3: CASSLNRQGRAGGYTF

length: 15
V: TRBV27
CDR3: CASSELAGGTGELFF

length: 11
V: TRBV29-1
CDR3: CSVAPLDEQFF

length: 15
V: TRBV5-1
CDR3: CASSLEAATGETQYF

length: 14
V: TRBV28
CDR3: CASSPYSRNTEAFF

length: 11
V: TRBV7-9
CDR3: CASSSRNGYTF

length: 13
V: TRBV5-1
CDR3: CASSLQGWYEQYF

length: 16
V: TRBV6-6
CDR3: CASREQGAGGANVLTF

length: 14
V: TRBV30
CDR3: CAWTSGREGYEQYF

length: 15
V: TRBV2
CDR3: CASTQEGGLNTEAFF

length: 14
V: TRBV1
CDR3: CTSSLLRNTGELFF

length: 11
V: TRBV20-1
CDR3: CSARGQKNLTF

length: 13
V: TRBV18
CDR3: CASLTGRGQPQHF